This T cell receptor beta chain was recovered during a study of T cells in Graves' hyperthyroidism and ophthalmopathy. Germline V gene sequence: CDR1 SGHRS, CDR2 YFSETQ. This CDR3 has 14 residues. Trimming took 3 bases from V and 5 from J, leaving 14 bases between them. As to this clonotype: Antigen specificity is unknown.

General study results and limits: Most thyroid-expanded clonotypes above 0.001 were also found in blood.

Those with hyperthyroidism were 18 to 65 years old, newly diagnosed, and ill for under 2 months. Clinical symptoms, serum thyroxine and TRAb, thyroid ultrasound and orbital computed tomography were used for the diagnoses. Amplified TCR beta CDR3 regions derived from RNA transcripts. Initially, a first-round RT-PCR of the TCR CDR3 employed the HTBI primer set. TCRdb re-called the multiplex PCR reads with MiXCR, one entry per CDR3 protein. The sample consists of some 510,000 distinct CDR3 sequences, about half of them appearing once. Sequencing input: peripheral blood or thyroid tissue (not recorded which). This chain joins TRBV5-1 and TRBJ1-1; a possible D gene is TRBD1 (6 bases). This TCR was sampled from a woman aged 18-29 years with Graves' hyperthyroidism. This chain's CDR3 is CASSWDIRRTEAFF. Here the CDR3 DNA reads TGCGCCAGCAGCTGGGACATACGAAGGACTGAAGCTTTCTTT. Supplemented by reference TRBV5-1 and TRBJ1-1, the full variable domain reads KAGVTQTPRYLIKTRGQQVTLSCSPISGHRSVSWYQQTPGQGLQFLFEYFSETQRNKGNFPGRFSGRQFSNSRSEMNVSTLELGDSALYLCASSWDIRRTEAFFGQGTRLTVV.